This T cell receptor beta chain was recovered during a study of shared clonotypes between healthy human individuals. Study findings and constraints: Across a handful of donors, naive CD4 shared around 5.1%, naive CD8 about 3.2%, memory CD4 about 2.5%, memory CD8 under 0.5%.

Details on this clone: Its target is unknown.

Clones were sequenced by immunoSEQ multiplex PCR, and TCRdb holds only the in-frame ones, with some missing. The sample contains over 400,000 clones, roughly 95% of which appear only once. Trimming at V came to 4 bases and at J to 10 bases, leaving 6 bases not matched to a gene. The CDR3 runs 14 residues. Per the germline V gene, CDR1 is SNHLY and CDR2 is FYNNEI. The TCR was taken from a woman between 25 and 40 years old in good health. This chain connects TRBV2 to TRBJ2-1, with TRBD2 matching 11 bases. Sequencing was performed on naive CD4+ T cells sorted from blood. Subset: CD45RA+ positively selected. The CDR3 protein is CASSVTSGRWEQFF. The CDR3 coding sequence is TGTGCCAGCAGTGTCACTAGCGGGAGATGGGAGCAGTTCTTC.